This T cell receptor (beta chain) was found in a study of persistence of HIV-infected CD4 T cells. Comments on this clone: The antigen is not known.

Whole-study results and caveats: Compared with CD3/CD28-stimulated cells, CMV- and Gag-responding cells showed lower TCRbeta richness. Rare CMV-responding cells carrying HIV-1 proviruses were not analyzed separately for TCR.

The CDR3 length is 14 residues. Germline-derived CDR1 and CDR2 are LNHNV and YYDKDF (reference sequence). V lost 2 bases to trimming and J lost 8 bases, with 12 bases between them. Nonspecific anti-CD3/anti-CD28 bead stimulation represents the broad CD4+ T cell repertoire. CD4+ T cells upregulating both CD40 ligand and CD69 were sorted as responding cells. Inclusion required CMV-positive serology and CD4+ counts above 400 cells/uL. PBMCs were depleted of CD8+ T cells before stimulation. Sequencing used immunoSEQ version 4 in survey mode. Profiling relied on immunoSEQ multiplex PCR, and the TCRdb table lists in-frame clones only, not all of them. Altogether about 40,000 clones are present, approximately 90% being singletons, with the ten largest covering about 1.3%.

Sequences were derived from CD4+ T cells sorted from PBMCs after 18-hour stimulation, sampled from a patient who received antiretroviral therapy. This TCR was sampled from an adult man with HIV who was CMV-seropositive. The chain joins TRBV15 to TRBJ1-4; the D gene is possibly TRBD1 (6 bases). The CDR3 bases are TGTGCCACCAGCAGATCGGGGGGGGGCGAAAAACTGTTTTTT. Translated, it gives CATSRSGGGEKLFF.